Reported below is one T cell receptor (beta chain). These data originate in a study of CD8+ T cells in alopecia areata. As the sequencing template, cDNA was produced by extracting RNA and reverse transcribing it. TCRdb's table, derived via immunoSEQ multiplex PCR, lists solely in-frame clones and lacks some. Of 110,000 to 150,000 clones listed, less than 75% are singletons. The CDR3 is made up of 17 amino acids. With 1 base removed from V and 0 bases from J, the gap between germline ends came to 13 bases. Germline V gene data show CDR1 as MDHEN and CDR2 as SYDVKM. Sequenced: CD8+ T cells sorted from blood. The chain has TRBV28 and TRBJ2-1; D is uncertain. This sequence was found in a human donor in good health. The CDR3 loop reads CASSLLELSSSYNEQFF. CDR3 coding DNA: TGTGCCAGCAGTTTATTGGAGCTTTCAAGCTCCTACAATGAGCAGTTCTTC.